The 32 T cell receptor beta chains below all came from one sample that was sequenced in a study of T-cell reconstitution after alpha-beta-depleted transplantation in children. Unique molecular identifiers were incorporated during preparation of the TCRbeta library. In TCRdb, the PCR reads were re-called with MiXCR into one record per CDR3 protein. This sample has over 200,000 distinct CDR3 sequences, with around 8.4% found just once. The material was PBMCs, mostly from graft donor cells, obtained 360 days after TCRalphabeta/CD19-depleted stem cell transplant. The origin of the receptors is a male patient aged 2-9 years who had a stem cell transplant for acute myeloid leukemia, so the T cells may come from the graft donor.

This chain connects TRBV20-1 to TRBJ2-5; TRBD2 might be the D (6 bases). Trimming shortened V by 3 bases and J by 4 bases, and 15 bases separated the two germline ends. The CDR3 extends over 14 amino acids. CDR1 is DFQATT and CDR2 is SNEGSKA in the germline V gene (reference sequence). The CDR3 loop is CSASRGGIAETQYF. The CDR3 DNA is TGCAGTGCTAGTAGGGGCGGGATCGCAGAGACCCAGTACTTC.

V gene TRBV5-1 combines with J gene TRBJ2-4; TRBD2 aligns across 11 bases. V dropped 3 bases and J dropped 3; count of bases not matched to a gene: 8. CDR1 is SGHRS, CDR2 YFSETQ, per germline. The CDR3 covers 17 residues. This CDR3 reads CASSSELAGVDKNIQYF. The CDR3 nucleotides read TGCGCCAGCAGCTCCGAACTAGCGGGAGTGGACAAAAACATTCAGTACTTC.

The chain links TRBV20-1 to TRBJ2-7; TRBD1 aligns across 7 bases. The CDR3 has 17 residues. V shed 3 bases, J shed 3 bases, and the junction held 17 bases outside the gene matches. Germline values: CDR1 DFQATT, CDR2 SNEGSKA (reference sequence). The CDR3 reads CSASGPTGVVPFYEQYF. CDR3 sequence (DNA): TGCAGTGCTAGTGGGCCCACAGGGGTCGTACCTTTCTACGAGCAGTACTTC.

This clonotype occurred many times. The rearrangement joins TRBV28 to TRBJ2-2, with D tentatively TRBD1 (5 bases). Germline V gene sequence: CDR1 MDHEN, CDR2 SYDVKM. V lost 7 bases and J 7 bases, leaving 13 bases between the germline ends. This CDR3 is built from 13 residues. Here the CDR3 reads CASTPSGFGELFF. Written as DNA, the CDR3 is TGTGCCAGCACCCCCTCAGGGTTCGGGGAGCTGTTTTTT.

In this sample, this clonotype turned up many times. This chain joins TRBV5-5 and TRBJ2-7; the D gene is possibly TRBD1 (5 bases). Trimming removed 4 bases from V and 4 bases from J, with 15 bases in between. The CDR3 has 14 residues. From germline, CDR1 is SGHKS and CDR2 YYEKEE (reference sequence). The CDR3 coding sequence is TGTGCCAGCAGCCCCACTGCTGGGGCTTACGAGCAGTACGTC. Translation gives CASSPTAGAYEQYV.

This clonotype occurred a few times. The chain couples TRBV7-2 to TRBJ2-5; D remains unclear. V was shortened by 1 base and J by 5 bases, with 8 bases between the two germline ends. Germline V gives CDR1 SGHTA, CDR2 FQGNSA. The CDR3 runs 13 residues. The CDR3 DNA follows: TGTGCCAGCAGCTTAGGCTGGGCGGAGACCCAGTACTTC. Protein product: CASSLGWAETQYF. The full variable domain, with the rest looked up from reference TRBV7-2 and TRBJ2-5, is GAGVSQSPSNKVTEKGKDVELRCDPISGHTALYWYRQSLGQGLEFLIYFQGNSAPDKSGLPSDRFSAERTGGSVSTLTIQRTQQEDSAVYLCASSLGWAETQYFGPGTRLLVL.

This clonotype was observed a handful of times. The rearrangement joins TRBV5-5 to TRBJ2-7; D gene ambiguous. The CDR3 totals 12 residues. Germline loops: CDR1 SGHKS, CDR2 YYEKEE (reference sequence). V dropped 2 bases and J dropped 2 bases, with 5 bases sitting between them. The CDR3 loop is CASSLSPYEQYV. The CDR3 bases are TGTGCCAGCAGCTTATCCCCCTACGAGCAGTACGTC.

This clonotype was counted ten times or more. The rearrangement joins TRBV29-1 to TRBJ2-7, with 7 bases aligning to TRBD1. With V trimmed by 5 bases and J by 4 bases, 14 bases remained unmatched. Germline lookup yields CDR1 SQVTM and CDR2 ANQGSEA. This CDR3 has 15 residues. CDR3 sequence: CSVQGGVENRYEQYF. The CDR3 DNA follows: TGCAGCGTTCAAGGGGGCGTGGAGAATCGGTACGAGCAGTACTTC.

CDR3 sequence reads: CASSLYGPGNTEAFF. CDR3 coding DNA: TGTGCCAGCAGCTTGTATGGGCCCGGGAACACTGAAGCTTTCTTT. The J gene is TRBJ1-1, the V gene TRBV11-2, with no clear D. The V gene lost 3 bases and the J gene lost 1 base, with 12 bases spanning the gap. The germline CDR1 and CDR2 sequences are SGHAT and FQNNGV. This CDR3 contains 15 residues.

This clonotype was detected only a few times. The rearrangement joins TRBV12-3 or TRBV12-4 to TRBJ2-7; D may match TRBD1 or TRBD2 (5 bases each). The CDR3 consists of 14 residues. V was cut by 3 bases and J by 4 bases, with 13 bases left in between. CDR3 amino acids: CASSFFEGTYEQYF. In DNA form, the CDR3 reads TGTGCCAGCAGTTTTTTCGAGGGGACGTACGAGCAGTACTTC.

This chain connects TRBV29-1 to TRBJ1-2; 9 bases line up with TRBD1. The CDR3 is 15 amino acids. The germline V gene has CDR1 SQVTM and CDR2 ANQGSEA. Losses at the gene ends were 0 bases for V and 2 bases for J; bases not matched to a gene: 4. Written as DNA, the CDR3 is TGCAGCGTTGAAGATACGGGGACAGGGAACTATGGCTACACCTTC. Translation gives CSVEDTGTGNYGYTF.

This clonotype has only a few counts. The chain couples TRBV12-3 or TRBV12-4 to TRBJ2-1; 14 bases align to TRBD2. The trim removed 2 bases at V and 7 bases at J, leaving 7 bases unmatched. This CDR3 has 17 amino acids. In nucleotides, the CDR3 is TGTGCCAGCAGTTTACTGACTAGCGGGGGGGCAAGAAATGAGCAGTTCTTC. This translates into CASSLLTSGGARNEQFF.

This clonotype appeared a few times. The gene calls are TRBV6-5 and TRBJ2-7; a possible D gene is TRBD2 (6 bases). CDR1 and CDR2 from the germline V gene are MNHEY and SVGAGI. V was clipped by 7 bases and J by 5 bases, with 9 bases between them. The CDR3 runs 11 residues. The CDR3 DNA follows: TGTGCCAGCACCTGGGGGGACGAGCAGTACTTC. Translation: CASTWGDEQYF.

The rearrangement links TRBV18 to TRBJ2-7; 7 bases match TRBD2. The CDR3 sequence is 14 residues long. J was trimmed by 1 base and V by 3 bases; bases with no gene match: 3. Germline V CDR1 and CDR2: KGHSH, LQKENI. CDR3: CASSPTGRSYEQYV. The DNA of the CDR3 is TGTGCCAGCTCACCGACCGGGAGGTCCTACGAGCAGTACGTC.

This clonotype was observed many times. This sequence joins TRBV6-5 and TRBJ2-1; 13 nucleotides line up with TRBD2. The CDR3 spans 15 residues. Germline CDR1 MNHEY, CDR2 SVGAGI. The V gene end was trimmed by 6 bases and the J gene end by 7 bases; junction bases not matched to a gene: 6. The DNA of the CDR3 is TGTGCCAGCAGCCCCGGACTAGCGGGAGATAATGAGCAGTTCTTC. It specifies CASSPGLAGDNEQFF.

The chain recombines TRBV4-2 with TRBJ2-7; D unclear. CDR1 and CDR2 (germline): LGHNA, YNFKEQ. V gave up 0 bases and J gave up 3 bases, with 9 bases separating them. The CDR3 is 14 amino acids. In DNA form, the CDR3 reads TGTGCCAGCAGCCAAGATATGCTTATCTACGAGCAGTACTTC. Amino acid sequence: CASSQDMLIYEQYF.

This clonotype was found many times. V is TRBV7-9 and J is TRBJ2-7; the D gene is possibly TRBD2 (6 bases). Germline-derived CDR1 and CDR2 are SEHNR and FQNEAQ (reference sequence). V lost 5 bases and J 2 bases, leaving 10 bases between the germline ends. CDR3 length: 13 amino acids. The CDR3 nucleotides are TGTGCCAGCAGCCCCCGGACTACCTACGAGCAGTACTTC. Its translation is CASSPRTTYEQYF.

V gene TRBV20-1 combines with J gene TRBJ2-7; D may be TRBD1 or TRBD2 (6 bases each). The CDR3 spans 13 residues. The V gene lost 5 bases and the J gene lost 3 bases, with 14 bases spanning the gap. From germline, CDR1 is DFQATT and CDR2 SNEGSKA (reference sequence). CDR3 DNA sequence: TGCAGTGCTCTGGAGGGGGTGCACTACGAGCAGTACTTC. Translation gives CSALEGVHYEQYF.

CDR3 region: CASSVVTSGGAGTQYF. The CDR3 DNA sequence: TGTGCCAGCAGCGTAGTAACTAGCGGGGGGGCCGGCACGCAGTATTTT. The rearrangement joins TRBV9 to TRBJ2-3; 13 bases match TRBD2. Germline loops: CDR1 SGDLS, CDR2 YYNGEE. This CDR3 spans 16 amino acids. The V gene end was trimmed by 0 bases and the J gene end by 9 bases; junction bases not matched to a gene: 7.

The chain uses TRBV4-3 and TRBJ2-7; the match to TRBD1 covers 8 bases. Germline values: CDR1 LGHNA, CDR2 YSLEER. The CDR3 loop spans 15 amino acids. J lost 3 bases, V lost 2 bases, and 6 bases had no gene match. CDR3 DNA: TGCGCCAGCAGCCAATTCCCGGGGACAGGCTACGAGCAGTACTTC. This translates into CASSQFPGTGYEQYF.

This clonotype came up many times. The CDR3 nucleotides are TGTGCCACCAGTGATTCCGGGAGGGCCTTGGGTGAGCAGTTCTTC. Translation gives CATSDSGRALGEQFF. J is TRBJ2-1 and V is TRBV24-1; 8 bases are a match to TRBD2. Germline CDR1 KGHDR, CDR2 SFDVKD. The length of the CDR3 is 15 residues. V shed 2 bases and J 9 bases; nucleotides not matched to a gene: 8.

The chain uses TRBV24-1 and TRBJ2-7, with 9 positions matching TRBD1. The CDR3 contains 15 residues. The germline CDR1 and CDR2 sequences are KGHDR and SFDVKD. J lost 6 bases, V lost 4 bases, and 9 bases had no gene match. CDR3 in DNA: TGTGCCACCAGTGAACGGGGACAGGGAGTTGGCGAGCAGTACTTC. It codes for CATSERGQGVGEQYF.

The chain recombines TRBV12-3 or TRBV12-4 with TRBJ2-3, with TRBD2 matching over 7 bases. This CDR3 region has 15 residues. The trim removed 0 bases at V and 4 bases at J, leaving 4 bases unmatched. This chain's CDR3 is CASSLAWGGADTQYF. The CDR3 DNA reads as TGTGCCAGCAGTTTAGCGTGGGGGGGTGCAGATACGCAGTATTTT.

This clonotype was seen a few times. The V gene is TRBV5-1, the J gene TRBJ1-2, with TRBD1 matching over 7 bases. CDR1 and CDR2 (germline): SGHRS, YFSETQ. With V trimmed by 4 bases and J by 8 bases, 8 bases remained unmatched. The CDR3 has 13 amino acids. CDR3 region: CASSMDRPAGYTF. For the CDR3, the DNA is TGCGCCAGCAGCATGGACAGGCCGGCCGGCTACACCTTC.

This clonotype has just a few counts. The J gene is TRBJ2-5, the V gene TRBV29-1; 13 nucleotides align to TRBD2. The V and J ends lost 1 base and 2 bases, in that order; junction bases with no gene match: 7. CDR1 SQVTM and CDR2 ANQGSEA come from the germline V gene. CDR3 size: 17 residues. CDR3 region: CSVEGTSGRALQETQYF. The CDR3 region has the DNA TGCAGCGTTGAAGGTACTAGCGGGAGGGCTCTACAAGAGACCCAGTACTTC.

This clonotype came up a few times. The J gene is TRBJ2-7, the V gene TRBV7-8, with 13 positions matching TRBD2. This CDR3 contains 17 residues. The germline V gene has CDR1 SGHVS and CDR2 FQNEAQ. J gave up 2 bases and V 6 bases, and 10 bases lay outside the gene matches. CDR3 loop: CASSAPGLAGLTYEQYF. CDR3 sequence (DNA): TGTGCCAGCAGTGCACCGGGACTAGCGGGACTCACCTACGAGCAGTACTTC.

The chain joins TRBV7-3 to TRBJ2-1, with 9 bases aligning to TRBD2. Germline values: CDR1 SGHTA, CDR2 FQGTGA. J lost 8 bases, V lost 5 bases, and 4 bases had no gene match. The CDR3 is made up of 13 amino acids. For the CDR3, the DNA is TGTGCCAGCAGCCCCGGGACTAGCTATGAGCAGTTCTTC. Translated, it gives CASSPGTSYEQFF. The full variable domain, completed using reference TRBV7-3 and TRBJ2-1, is GAGVSQTPSNKVTEKGKYVELRCDPISGHTALYWYRQSLGQGPEFLIYFQGTGAADDSGLPNDRFFAVRPEGSVSTLKIQRTERGDSAVYLCASSPGTSYEQFFGPGTRLTVL.

This clonotype was seen repeatedly, ten times or more. The chain recombines TRBV6-5 with TRBJ1-1; TRBD1 agrees at 7 bases. This CDR3 is built from 14 residues. Trimming took 2 bases from V and 0 from J; bases not matched to a gene: 0. CDR1 MNHEY and CDR2 SVGAGI come from the germline V gene. Here the CDR3 DNA reads TGTGCCAGCAGTTACGACAGGGTGAACACTGAAGCTTTCTTT. It yields the protein CASSYDRVNTEAFF.

This clonotype was observed many times. V and J are TRBV3-1 and TRBJ2-1; possible D gene TRBD2, 7 bases. V gave up 4 bases and J gave up 9 bases, with 19 bases separating them. Germline V gene sequence: CDR1 LGHDT, CDR2 YNNKEL (reference sequence). This CDR3 spans 15 amino acids. The CDR3 reads CASSPIVGGLSEQFF. CDR3 DNA: TGTGCCAGCAGCCCCATAGTGGGGGGGCTTTCTGAGCAGTTCTTC.

Only a few counts were recorded for this clonotype. The chain is built from TRBV20-1 and TRBJ2-7, with 11 bases lining up with TRBD1. Germline lookup yields CDR1 DFQATT and CDR2 SNEGSKA (reference sequence). The CDR3 covers 13 residues. Trimming removed 2 bases from V and 4 bases from J; junction bases left unmatched: 1. The CDR3 sequence is CSARRDRGYEQYF. CDR3 DNA: TGCAGTGCTAGAAGGGACAGGGGGTACGAGCAGTACTTC.

The rearrangement links TRBV24-1 to TRBJ2-6; D gene uncertain. Trimming left V 3 bases short and J 5 bases short, with 22 bases between. Germline V CDR1 and CDR2: KGHDR, SFDVKD. This CDR3 has 19 residues. CDR3 protein: CATSDTSSVTHNWANVLTF. In DNA form, the CDR3 reads TGTGCCACCAGTGATACCAGCTCGGTAACCCACAATTGGGCCAACGTCCTGACTTTC.

This clonotype was observed at least ten times. CDR3 nucleotide sequence: TGTGCCAGCAGCCAAGATCGAGGAACGCTGAACTACGAGCAGTACTTC. Translated: CASSQDRGTLNYEQYF. The chain links TRBV14 to TRBJ2-7; D is uncertain. Germline assignment: CDR1 SGHDN and CDR2 FVKESK. This CDR3 comprises 16 residues. V lost 0 bases to trimming and J lost 3 bases, with 15 bases between them.